This T cell receptor (beta chain) originates from a study of liver allograft versus peripheral blood T cells. Turning to the study itself: Blood and transplanted-liver T cell receptor repertoires from recipients were compared.

CDR1 is MGHDK, CDR2 SYGVNS, per germline. V lost 3 bases and J lost 2, with 7 bases in between. This CDR3 has 13 amino acids. By its share, this clonotype is medium-sized. The antigen is unknown. Overall study findings and caveats: Liver allograft T cell receptor repertoires were reported to differ from peripheral blood repertoires.

TCRdb fed the reads into MiXCR, producing one record per CDR3 protein. The table records 8,000 to 9,000 distinct CDR3 sequences, 16% of them present only once. The rearrangement links TRBV25-1 to TRBJ1-2; unclear D gene. This clonotype was obtained from a human patient who had a liver transplant. Among the T cells, some may be from the graft donor. CDR3 DNA: TGTGCCAGCAGTGATACGGCCAACTATGGCTACACCTTC. Its translation: CASSDTANYGYTF.